The 28 T cell receptor beta chains below were found in one sample sequenced in a study of early T cells in non-severe SARS-CoV-2 infection. One entry per CDR3 protein results from TCRdb running MiXCR on the 5' RACE reads. The sample lists 35,000 to 50,000 distinct CDR3 sequences; about 23% were seen once. Sequenced material: whole blood, taken at baseline. The receptors derive from an adult who was a healthcare worker with PCR-confirmed SARS-CoV-2 infection or an uninfected control (not recorded which).

This clonotype has just a few counts. This chain uses TRBV7-9 with TRBJ2-3; 9 positions agree with TRBD1. The V segment lost 1 base and the J segment 4 bases; nucleotides outside the gene matches: 6. Germline loops: CDR1 SEHNR, CDR2 FQNEAQ (reference sequence). CDR3 length equals 16 residues. CDR3 in amino acids: CASSLGGTGKADTQYF. In nucleotides, the CDR3 is TGTGCCAGCAGCTTAGGCGGGACAGGGAAGGCAGATACGCAGTATTTT. Full variable domain (rest looked up from reference TRBV7-9 and TRBJ2-3): DTGVSQNPRHKITKRGQNVTFRCDPISEHNRLYWYRQTLGQGPEFLTYFQNEAQLEKSRLLSDRFSAERPKGSFSTLEIQRTEQGDSAMYLCASSLGGTGKADTQYFGPGTRLTVL.

This clonotype was picked up a small number of times. The J gene is TRBJ1-6, the V gene TRBV7-6, with a weak D call TRBD1 (6 bases). The V gene lost 5 bases and the J gene lost 6 bases, with 14 bases spanning the gap. The CDR3 spans 15 residues. CDR1 is SGHVS, CDR2 FNYEAQ, per germline. The CDR3 here is CASSRDTGPNSPLHF. CDR3 in DNA: TGTGCCAGCAGCCGGGACACCGGACCTAATTCACCCCTCCACTTT.

V usage is TRBV4-3 and J usage is TRBJ1-5; no clear D. Trimming shortened V by 0 bases and J by 7 bases, and 7 bases separated the two germline ends. The germline V gene has CDR1 LGHNA and CDR2 YSLEER. The CDR3 loop spans 13 amino acids. CDR3 residues: CASSQDQAQPQHF. The CDR3 DNA reads TGCGCCAGCAGCCAAGATCAGGCCCAGCCCCAGCATTTT.

A note on this clonotype: Just one base apart from a much larger clone, this may be a read error. The rearrangement uses TRBV7-2 and TRBJ1-1; no clear D gene. Germline assignment: CDR1 SGHTA and CDR2 FQGNSA. There are 16 residues in the CDR3. V dropped 7 bases and J dropped 7 bases, with 25 bases sitting between them. The CDR3 is CASIFIGRRTRFEAFF. The CDR3 DNA sequence: TGTGCCAGCATCTTCATTGGGCGCAGGACCAGATTTGAAGCTTTCTTT. Full variable domain (outside the CDR3, taken from reference TRBV7-2 and TRBJ1-1): GAGVSQSPSNKVTEKGKDVELRCDPISGHTALYWYRQSLGQGLEFLIYFQGNSAPDKSGLPSDRFSAERTGGSVSTLTIQRTQQEDSAVYLCASIFIGRRTRFEAFFGQGTRLTVV.

This chain links TRBV6-5 with TRBJ1-6; 7 nucleotides agree with TRBD1. This CDR3 has 16 amino acids. The V segment lost 5 bases and the J segment 10 bases; nucleotides outside the gene matches: 14. Germline V CDR1 and CDR2: MNHEY, SVGAGI. As DNA, the CDR3 is TGTGCCAGCAGTCAATGGCCCCCGGAACAGGGGTCACCCCTCCACTTT. Its translation is CASSQWPPEQGSPLHF.

The chain carries TRBV2 and TRBJ1-4; TRBD1 matches at 10 bases. The trim removed 6 bases at V and 6 bases at J, leaving 4 bases unmatched. Germline V gives CDR1 SNHLY, CDR2 FYNNEI. This CDR3 has 14 amino acids. CDR3 sequence: CASRTGGGDEKLFF. Written as DNA, the CDR3 is TGTGCCAGCAGGACAGGGGGCGGAGATGAAAAACTGTTTTTT.

This clonotype has only a few counts. This rearrangement joins TRBV20-1 to TRBJ2-5; D gene uncertain. Germline lookup yields CDR1 DFQATT and CDR2 SNEGSKA (reference sequence). The V gene lost 5 bases and the J gene lost 1 base, with 8 bases spanning the gap. The CDR3 consists of 12 residues. In nucleotides, the CDR3 is TGCAGTGCTCAAATGTTCCAAGAGACCCAGTACTTC. This translates into CSAQMFQETQYF.

This clonotype occurred a few times. This chain uses TRBV18 with TRBJ1-1; 7 bases map to TRBD1. J gave up 6 bases and V 3 bases, and 13 bases lay outside the gene matches. CDR3 size: 16 residues. Germline V gene data show CDR1 as KGHSH and CDR2 as LQKENI. CDR3 in DNA: TGTGCCAGCTCACCTGAGGGGACAGTCCAACCGTCTGAAGCTTTCTTT. Protein product: CASSPEGTVQPSEAFF.

This clonotype occurred a few times. The chain is built from TRBV5-1 and TRBJ2-3; D is perhaps TRBD1 (6 bases). This CDR3 region has 15 residues. Germline CDR1 reads SGHRS; CDR2 reads YFSETQ. The ends were cut back, 5 bases at V and 3 bases at J, with 16 bases in the middle. Written as DNA, the CDR3 is TGCGCCAGCAGACTAACAGGGAGTTGGACAGATACGCAGTATTTT. Translation gives CASRLTGSWTDTQYF. The full variable domain, its missing parts supplied by reference TRBV5-1 and TRBJ2-3, is KAGVTQTPRYLIKTRGQQVTLSCSPISGHRSVSWYQQTPGQGLQFLFEYFSETQRNKGNFPGRFSGRQFSNSRSEMNVSTLELGDSALYLCASRLTGSWTDTQYFGPGTRLTVL.

This chain connects TRBV5-6 to TRBJ1-1; D perhaps matches TRBD1 (6 bases). The ends were cut back, 4 bases at V and 6 bases at J, with 16 bases in the middle. Per germline, CDR1 SGHDT and CDR2 YYEEEE. The CDR3 extends over 14 amino acids. This CDR3 is CASSRTANMAEAFF. The CDR3 DNA is TGTGCCAGCAGCCGGACAGCGAACATGGCTGAAGCTTTCTTT.

This clonotype showed up just a few times. V and J are TRBV29-1 and TRBJ2-2; the match to TRBD2 covers 9 bases. This CDR3 is built from 15 residues. The germline gives CDR1 SQVTM, CDR2 ANQGSEA. J was trimmed by 0 bases and V by 4 bases; bases with no gene match: 3. The DNA for the CDR3 is TGCAGCGTTGGACTAGCGGTAACGAACACCGGGGAGCTGTTTTTT. It yields the protein CSVGLAVTNTGELFF.

In its sample, this clonotype was seen a few times. The V call is TRBV7-2, the J call TRBJ2-5; 7 nucleotides agree with TRBD2. The CDR3 runs to 15 residues. V was pared by 2 bases and J by 1 base, with 4 bases of the junction left unmatched. Germline CDR1 reads SGHTA; CDR2 reads FQGNSA. In DNA form, the CDR3 reads TGTGCCAGCAGCTTATACGCGGGGGTCCAAGAGACCCAGTACTTC. Translating gives CASSLYAGVQETQYF.

J is TRBJ2-7 and V is TRBV4-1; 7 bases line up with TRBD2. This CDR3 is 15 amino acids long. V was clipped by 0 bases and J by 3 bases; unmatched bases: 5. Germline-derived CDR1 and CDR2 are MGHRA and YSYEKL. CDR3 DNA: TGCGCCAGCAGCCAAGATTACCCGGGAGGCTACGAGCAGTACTTC. This codes for CASSQDYPGGYEQYF.

This sequence joins TRBV12-3 or TRBV12-4 and TRBJ1-3; the D is unclear. The ends were cut back, 3 bases at V and 6 bases at J, with 9 bases in the middle. This CDR3 contains 13 residues. The CDR3 DNA follows: TGTGCCAGCAGTTTGAGTCAGGAAAACACCATATATTTT. Protein product: CASSLSQENTIYF.

This clonotype was counted between two and nine times. The chain has TRBV9 and TRBJ2-5; D not resolved. The CDR3 spans 15 residues. The ends were cut back, 0 bases at V and 3 bases at J, with 12 bases in the middle. CDR1 and CDR2 (germline): SGDLS, YYNGEE. The CDR3 DNA sequence: TGTGCCAGCAGCGTAGGTAGTACTTCTAAAGAGACCCAGTACTTC. Its protein product is CASSVGSTSKETQYF.

Notes on this clonotype: One end of the junction varies from germline; a read error may be responsible. The chain uses TRBV6-6 and TRBJ1-3; D not resolved. Germline loops: CDR1 MNHNY, CDR2 SVGAGI (reference sequence). This CDR3 contains 13 residues. The CDR3 here is CTSSSPAGNTIYF. CDR3 nucleotide sequence: TGTACCAGCAGTTCACCGGCGGGAAACACCATATATTTT.

This clonotype came up a few times. V and J are TRBV7-9 and TRBJ2-7; 14 bases line up with TRBD2. The CDR3 is 15 residues long. The germline V gene has CDR1 SEHNR and CDR2 FQNEAQ (reference sequence). J lost 2 bases, V lost 4 bases, and 1 base had no gene match. Written as DNA, the CDR3 is TGTGCCAGCAGCTCGACTAGCGGGGGGGCCTACGAGCAGTACTTC. This codes for CASSSTSGGAYEQYF.

This clonotype was observed a few times. The V gene is TRBV4-1, the J gene TRBJ2-7, with a tentative D call TRBD1 (5 bases). CDR3 length equals 15 residues. The germline V gene encodes CDR1 MGHRA and CDR2 YSYEKL. V shed 2 bases and J shed 3 bases, with 14 bases lying between them. Written as DNA, the CDR3 is TGCGCCAGCAGCCAACCAAAGGAAGGGGTCTACGAGCAGTACTTC. It codes for CASSQPKEGVYEQYF.

The V call is TRBV2, the J call TRBJ1-6, with 7 bases that match TRBD1. V gave up 2 bases and J gave up 4 bases; unmatched junction bases: 5. The CDR3 contains 16 residues. Germline V gene data show CDR1 as SNHLY and CDR2 as FYNNEI. The CDR3 DNA reads as TGTGCCAGCAGTGAAAAGGGGGCAGTTTATAATTCACCCCTCCACTTT. Translated: CASSEKGAVYNSPLHF.

This clonotype is a singleton in its sample. This sequence joins TRBV30 and TRBJ1-3; D is unresolved. The germline V gene encodes CDR1 GTSNPN and CDR2 SVGIG (reference sequence). V was clipped by 2 bases and J by 4 bases, with 3 bases between them. There are 11 residues in the CDR3. The CDR3 DNA follows: TGTGCCTGGAGTCACGGAAACACCATATATTTT. Translated, it gives CAWSHGNTIYF. The complete variable domain, with remaining parts taken from reference TRBV30 and TRBJ1-3, reads SQTIHQWPATLVQPVGSPLSLECTVEGTSNPNLYWYRQAAGRGLQLLFYSVGIGQISSEVPQNLSASRPQDRQFILSSKKLLLSDSGFYLCAWSHGNTIYFGEGSWLTVV.

V usage is TRBV18 and J usage is TRBJ2-7, with TRBD1 matching over 7 bases. The CDR3 consists of 15 residues. V lost 4 bases and J lost 2; bases outside the gene matches: 8. CDR1 is KGHSH and CDR2 is LQKENI in the germline V gene. CDR3 bases: TGTGCCAGCTCACGGGCCGGGACAGCGCCCTACGAGCAGTACTTC. Translated, it gives CASSRAGTAPYEQYF.

In its sample, this clonotype was seen a few times. This sequence joins TRBV6-5 and TRBJ2-1; D gene unclear. CDR3 size: 13 residues. V lost 5 bases and J lost 0, with 5 bases in between. Germline-derived CDR1 and CDR2 are MNHEY and SVGAGI. CDR3 in amino acids: CASSGDSYNEQFF. CDR3 nucleotides: TGTGCCAGCAGTGGGGACTCCTACAATGAGCAGTTCTTC.

CDR3 amino acids: CASSQDFGGRKLFF. CDR3 nucleotide sequence: TGCGCCAGCAGCCAAGATTTCGGGGGGCGAAAACTGTTTTTT. The chain recombines TRBV4-3 with TRBJ1-4; tentative D call: TRBD1 (6 bases). V was shortened by 0 bases and J by 10 bases, with 12 bases between the two germline ends. This CDR3 region has 14 residues. CDR1 is LGHNA, CDR2 YSLEER, per germline.

This clonotype was seen just once. The chain recombines TRBV29-1 with TRBJ1-1; unclear D gene. CDR3 size: 12 residues. With 4 bases removed from V and 2 bases from J, the gap between germline ends came to 8 bases. Germline loops: CDR1 SQVTM, CDR2 ANQGSEA. CDR3 sequence reads: CSVAVDNTEAFF. The CDR3 coding sequence is TGCAGCGTTGCGGTCGACAACACTGAAGCTTTCTTT.

This clonotype was found a few times. The V call is TRBV20-1, the J call TRBJ1-2, with a weak D call TRBD1 (6 bases). The CDR3 runs 12 residues. V lost 2 bases and J 4 bases, leaving 8 bases between the germline ends. From germline, CDR1 is DFQATT and CDR2 SNEGSKA (reference sequence). The CDR3 is CSARRGVYGYTF. The CDR3 coding sequence is TGCAGTGCTAGAAGGGGGGTCTATGGCTACACCTTC.

This clonotype has just a few counts. This rearrangement joins TRBV12-3 or TRBV12-4 to TRBJ2-7; 8 bases fit TRBD1. J gave up 0 bases and V 4 bases, and 8 bases lay outside the gene matches. The CDR3 covers 16 residues. The CDR3 here is CASSSSGQGFSYEQYF. CDR3 coding DNA: TGTGCCAGCAGTTCTTCCGGACAGGGCTTCTCCTACGAGCAGTACTTC.

In its sample, this clonotype was seen many times. The rearrangement joins TRBV19 to TRBJ2-2, with TRBD2 as a possible D gene (6 bases). Germline CDR1 reads LNHDA; CDR2 reads SQIVND (reference sequence). Between the trimmed V and J ends, which lost 3 bases and 6 bases, there was a span of 11 bases. This CDR3 has 14 residues. The CDR3 nucleotides read TGTGCCAGTAGTATCGACAGCGGGTCCGGGGAGCTGTTTTTT. Translating it yields CASSIDSGSGELFF.

The chain is built from TRBV7-3 and TRBJ2-2, with D unresolved. The CDR3 runs to 13 residues. The V and J ends lost 5 bases and 6 bases respectively, with 10 bases between them. Per the germline V gene, CDR1 is SGHTA and CDR2 is FQGTGA. The CDR3 loop is CASSRLEAGELFF. CDR3 sequence (DNA): TGTGCCAGCAGCAGGTTAGAGGCCGGGGAGCTGTTTTTT.